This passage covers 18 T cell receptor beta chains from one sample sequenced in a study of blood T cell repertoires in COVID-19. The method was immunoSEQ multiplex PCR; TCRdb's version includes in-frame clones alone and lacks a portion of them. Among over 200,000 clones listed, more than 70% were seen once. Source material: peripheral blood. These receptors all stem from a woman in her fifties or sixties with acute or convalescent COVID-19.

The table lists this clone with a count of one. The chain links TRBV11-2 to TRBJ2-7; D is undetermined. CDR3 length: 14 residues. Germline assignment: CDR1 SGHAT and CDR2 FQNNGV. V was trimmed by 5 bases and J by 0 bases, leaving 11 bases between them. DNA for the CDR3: TGTGCCAGCAGCCTCAGGCTCTCCTCCTACGAGCAGTACTTC. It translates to CASSLRLSSYEQYF.

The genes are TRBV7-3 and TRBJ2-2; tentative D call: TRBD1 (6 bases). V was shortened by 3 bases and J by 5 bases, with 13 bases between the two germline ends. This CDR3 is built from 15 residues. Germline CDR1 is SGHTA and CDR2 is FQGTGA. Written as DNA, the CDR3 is TGTGCCAGCAGCTTCCCAGGGGTCGGAACCGGGGAGCTGTTTTTT. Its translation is CASSFPGVGTGELFF.

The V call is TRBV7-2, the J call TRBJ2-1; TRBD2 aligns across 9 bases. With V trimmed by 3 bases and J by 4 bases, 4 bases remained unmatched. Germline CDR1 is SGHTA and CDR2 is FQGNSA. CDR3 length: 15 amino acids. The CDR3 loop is CASSFLLAGYNEQFF. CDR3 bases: TGTGCCAGCAGCTTTTTACTAGCGGGTTACAATGAGCAGTTCTTC.

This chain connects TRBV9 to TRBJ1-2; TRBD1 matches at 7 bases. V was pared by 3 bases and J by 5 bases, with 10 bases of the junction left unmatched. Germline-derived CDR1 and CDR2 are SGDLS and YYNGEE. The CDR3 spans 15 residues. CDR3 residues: CASSETGRFGYGYTF. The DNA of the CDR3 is TGTGCCAGCAGCGAGACAGGGAGGTTCGGGTATGGCTACACCTTC.

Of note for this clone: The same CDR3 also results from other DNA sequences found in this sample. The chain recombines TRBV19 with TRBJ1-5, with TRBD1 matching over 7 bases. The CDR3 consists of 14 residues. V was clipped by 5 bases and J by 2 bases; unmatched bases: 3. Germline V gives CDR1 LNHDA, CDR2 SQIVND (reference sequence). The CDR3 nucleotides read TGTGCCAGTAGTGCCACAGGGGGCAATCAGCCCCAGCATTTT. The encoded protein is CASSATGGNQPQHF. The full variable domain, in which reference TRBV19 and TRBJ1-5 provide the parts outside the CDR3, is DGGITQSPKYLFRKEGQNVTLSCEQNLNHDAMYWYRQDPGQGLRLIYYSQIVNDFQKGDIAEGYSVSREKKESFPLTVTSAQKNPTAFYLCASSATGGNQPQHFGDGTRLSIL.

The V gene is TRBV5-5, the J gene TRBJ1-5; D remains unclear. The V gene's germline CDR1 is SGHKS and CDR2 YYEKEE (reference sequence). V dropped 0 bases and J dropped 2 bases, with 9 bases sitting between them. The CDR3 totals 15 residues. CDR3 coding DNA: TGTGCCAGCAGCTTGGGGGGAGCGGGCAATCAGCCCCAGCATTTT. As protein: CASSLGGAGNQPQHF.

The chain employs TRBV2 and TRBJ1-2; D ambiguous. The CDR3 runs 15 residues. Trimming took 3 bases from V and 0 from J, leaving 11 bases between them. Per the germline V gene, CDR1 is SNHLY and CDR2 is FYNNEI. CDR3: CASSEWASANYGYTF. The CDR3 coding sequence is TGTGCCAGCAGTGAGTGGGCATCAGCTAACTATGGCTACACCTTC.

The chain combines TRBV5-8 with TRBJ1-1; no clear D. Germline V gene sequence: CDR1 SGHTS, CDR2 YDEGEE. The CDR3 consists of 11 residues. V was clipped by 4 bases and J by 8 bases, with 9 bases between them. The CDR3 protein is CASSRLLEAFF. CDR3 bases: TGTGCCAGCAGCCGATTACTAGAAGCTTTCTTT. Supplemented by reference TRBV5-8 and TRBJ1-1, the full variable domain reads EAGVTQSPTHLIKTRGQQATLRCSPISGHTSVYWYQQALGLGLQFLLWYDEGEERNRGNFPPRFSGRQFPNYSSELNVNALELEDSALYLCASSRLLEAFFGQGTRLTVV.

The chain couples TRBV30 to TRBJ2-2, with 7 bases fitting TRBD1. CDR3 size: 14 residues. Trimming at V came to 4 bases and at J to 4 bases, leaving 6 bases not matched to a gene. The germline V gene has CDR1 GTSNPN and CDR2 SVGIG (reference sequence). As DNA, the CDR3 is TGTGCCTGGACCTGGGGGACAGCCACCGGGGAGCTGTTTTTT. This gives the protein CAWTWGTATGELFF.

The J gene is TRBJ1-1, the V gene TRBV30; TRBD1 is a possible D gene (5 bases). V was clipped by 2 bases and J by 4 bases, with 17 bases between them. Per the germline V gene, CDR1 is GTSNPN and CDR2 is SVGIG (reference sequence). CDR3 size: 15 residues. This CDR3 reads CAWSTPPGGGTEAFF. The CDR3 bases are TGTGCCTGGAGTACTCCCCCGGGGGGGGGCACTGAAGCTTTCTTT. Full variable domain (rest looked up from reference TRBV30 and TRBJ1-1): SQTIHQWPATLVQPVGSPLSLECTVEGTSNPNLYWYRQAAGRGLQLLFYSVGIGQISSEVPQNLSASRPQDRQFILSSKKLLLSDSGFYLCAWSTPPGGGTEAFFGQGTRLTVV.

In DNA form, the CDR3 reads TGTGCCAGCAGTTACGGGGACAGTACTAATGGCTACACCTTC. Amino acid sequence: CASSYGDSTNGYTF. The chain has TRBV6-5 and TRBJ1-2; 7 bases match TRBD1. The germline gives CDR1 MNHEY, CDR2 SVGAGI. The CDR3 extends over 14 amino acids. With V trimmed by 2 bases and J by 6 bases, 6 bases remained unmatched.

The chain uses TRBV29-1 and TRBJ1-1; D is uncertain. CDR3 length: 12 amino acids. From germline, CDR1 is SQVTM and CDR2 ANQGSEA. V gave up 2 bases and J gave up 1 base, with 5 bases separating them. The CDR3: CSVEQSNTEAFF. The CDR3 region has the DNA TGCAGCGTTGAACAGTCGAACACTGAAGCTTTCTTT.

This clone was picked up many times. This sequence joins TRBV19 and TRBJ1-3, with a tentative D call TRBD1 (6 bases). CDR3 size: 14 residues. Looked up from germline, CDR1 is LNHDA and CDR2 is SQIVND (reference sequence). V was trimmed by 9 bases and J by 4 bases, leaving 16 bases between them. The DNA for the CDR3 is TGTGCCAGACGGTTGGGTGGGGGCGGAAACACCATATATTTT. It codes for CARRLGGGGNTIYF.

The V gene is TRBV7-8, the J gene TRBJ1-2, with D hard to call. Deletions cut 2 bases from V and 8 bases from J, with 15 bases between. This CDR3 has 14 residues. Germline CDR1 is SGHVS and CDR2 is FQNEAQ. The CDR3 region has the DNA TGTGCCAGCAGCTTAAATCGGGGAGAAGGGGGCTACACCTTC. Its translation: CASSLNRGEGGYTF.

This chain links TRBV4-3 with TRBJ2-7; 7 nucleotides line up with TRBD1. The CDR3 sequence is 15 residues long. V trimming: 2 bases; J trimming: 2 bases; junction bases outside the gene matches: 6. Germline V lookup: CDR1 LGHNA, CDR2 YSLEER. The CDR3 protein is CASSQSGTDPYEQYF. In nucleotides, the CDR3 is TGCGCCAGCAGCCAATCTGGGACAGACCCCTACGAGCAGTACTTC.

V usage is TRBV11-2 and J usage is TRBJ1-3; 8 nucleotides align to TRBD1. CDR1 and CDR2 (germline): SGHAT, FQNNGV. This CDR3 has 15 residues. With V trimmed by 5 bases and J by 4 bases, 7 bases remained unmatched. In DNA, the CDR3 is TGTGCCAGCAGCCCGACGACAGGGGCGGGAAACACCATATATTTT. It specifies CASSPTTGAGNTIYF.

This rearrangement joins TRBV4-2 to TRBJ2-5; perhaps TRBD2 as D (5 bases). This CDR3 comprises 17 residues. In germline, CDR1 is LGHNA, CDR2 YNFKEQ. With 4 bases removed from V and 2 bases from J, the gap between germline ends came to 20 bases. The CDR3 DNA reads TGTGCCAGCAGCCCCAGAGAGTGGCTAGCCGCTCAAGAGACCCAGTACTTC. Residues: CASSPREWLAAQETQYF.

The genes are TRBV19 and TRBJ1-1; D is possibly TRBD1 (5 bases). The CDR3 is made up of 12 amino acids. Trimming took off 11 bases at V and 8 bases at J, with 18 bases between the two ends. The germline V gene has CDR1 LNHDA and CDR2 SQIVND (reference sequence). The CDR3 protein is CAFRGGPAEAFF. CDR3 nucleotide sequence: TGTGCCTTCCGGGGGGGACCTGCAGAAGCTTTCTTT.